The 22 T cell receptor beta chains given below trace back to one sample, sequenced in a study of blood T cell repertoires in COVID-19. Data came from immunoSEQ multiplex PCR; TCRdb stores just in-frame clones and leaves some out. The repertoire holds about 670,000 clones, with approximately 90% as singletons. The sample consisted of peripheral blood. The receptors stem from a woman between 18 and 30 years old with acute or convalescent COVID-19.

This chain links TRBV2 with TRBJ1-1; D might be TRBD1 (5 bases). V lost 6 bases and J lost 7, with 12 bases in between. The CDR3 consists of 12 residues. Germline CDR1 is SNHLY and CDR2 is FYNNEI. In DNA, the CDR3 is TGTGCCAGCAGGAAGGGGTCCCATGAAGCTTTCTTT. It specifies CASRKGSHEAFF.

The chain carries TRBV7-9 and TRBJ2-5; unclear D gene. V lost 1 base and J 1 base, leaving 7 bases between the germline ends. The CDR3 spans 14 residues. The germline V gene encodes CDR1 SEHNR and CDR2 FQNEAQ (reference sequence). CDR3 bases: TGTGCCAGCAGCTTAGTTGGCAGCCAAGAGACCCAGTACTTC. It is translated as CASSLVGSQETQYF. The variable domain in full, with the rest retrieved from reference TRBV7-9 and TRBJ2-5, is DTGVSQNPRHKITKRGQNVTFRCDPISEHNRLYWYRQTLGQGPEFLTYFQNEAQLEKSRLLSDRFSAERPKGSFSTLEIQRTEQGDSAMYLCASSLVGSQETQYFGPGTRLLVL.

V usage is TRBV10-3 and J usage is TRBJ2-7, with D hard to call. There are 15 residues in the CDR3. Between the trimmed V and J ends, which lost 0 bases and 2 bases, there was a span of 11 bases. Germline loops: CDR1 ENHRY, CDR2 SYGVKD. This CDR3 reads CAISESRSYPYEQYF. The CDR3, as DNA: TGTGCCATCAGTGAGTCAAGATCCTATCCCTACGAGCAGTACTTC.

This clone was picked up a small number of times. The chain employs TRBV28 and TRBJ1-4, with TRBD1 matching over 7 bases. V lost 2 bases, J lost 8 bases, and 8 bases stayed unmatched. Germline loops: CDR1 MDHEN, CDR2 SYDVKM. The CDR3 runs 15 residues. The CDR3 reads CASSLGQGGGEKLFF. The CDR3 DNA is TGTGCCAGCAGTTTAGGGCAGGGGGGCGGCGAAAAACTGTTTTTT.

The V gene is TRBV9, the J gene TRBJ2-1; D perhaps matches TRBD1 (6 bases). The V end lost 4 bases, the J end lost 9 bases, and 11 bases lay between the germline ends. The CDR3 totals 12 residues. Per germline, CDR1 SGDLS and CDR2 YYNGEE. The CDR3 DNA is TGTGCCAGCAGCAAGACAGGTAGTGAGCAGTTCTTC. Its protein is CASSKTGSEQFF.

In its sample, this clone was seen once. This chain uses TRBV15 with TRBJ2-7; TRBD1 matches 7 bases. Unmatched junction bases numbered 10, after V lost 5 bases and J lost 3 bases. The germline gives CDR1 LNHNV, CDR2 YYDKDF (reference sequence). The length of the CDR3 is 15 residues. The CDR3 is CATSGQTGIRYEQYF. The CDR3 nucleotides read TGTGCCACCAGCGGTCAGACAGGGATACGCTACGAGCAGTACTTC.

V usage is TRBV18 and J usage is TRBJ1-1, with 8 bases identical to TRBD1. CDR1 KGHSH and CDR2 LQKENI come from the germline V gene. J gave up 0 bases and V 3 bases, and 3 bases lay outside the gene matches. This CDR3 is 15 amino acids long. CDR3 nucleotides: TGTGCCAGCTCACCGCGGACAGGGATGAACACTGAAGCTTTCTTT. It translates to CASSPRTGMNTEAFF.

The rearrangement joins TRBV5-1 to TRBJ2-1; perhaps TRBD2 as D (5 bases). Germline values: CDR1 SGHRS, CDR2 YFSETQ. This CDR3 is 15 amino acids long. Trimming left V 7 bases short and J 5 bases short, with 19 bases between. The DNA for the CDR3 is TGCGCCAGCGCACCTAGCCCGCAAGAGAACAATGAGCAGTTCTTC. It codes for CASAPSPQENNEQFF.

This chain connects TRBV12-5 to TRBJ2-2; possible D gene TRBD1, 6 bases. Trimming removed 4 bases from V and 6 bases from J, with 6 bases in between. The germline CDR1 and CDR2 sequences are LGHNT and FRNRAP. This CDR3 spans 12 amino acids. The CDR3: CASGSGAGELFF. CDR3 in DNA: TGTGCTAGTGGTTCAGGGGCCGGGGAGCTGTTTTTT.

The J gene is TRBJ1-1, the V gene TRBV4-2, with D tentatively TRBD1 (5 bases). This CDR3 is 15 amino acids long. V was clipped by 1 base and J by 4 bases, with 13 bases between them. In germline, CDR1 is LGHNA, CDR2 YNFKEQ. In DNA form, the CDR3 reads TGTGCCAGCAGCCAAGGGGACCGGGGGAGCACTGAAGCTTTCTTT. Encoded protein: CASSQGDRGSTEAFF.

The rearrangement links TRBV5-4 to TRBJ1-1; unclear D gene. Trimming shortened V by 4 bases and J by 2 bases, and 18 bases separated the two germline ends. The CDR3 totals 16 residues. The germline CDR1 and CDR2 sequences are SGHNT and YYREEE (reference sequence). CDR3 residues: CASSPQYGSFNTEAFF. As DNA, the CDR3 is TGTGCCAGCAGCCCCCAGTATGGGAGTTTCAACACTGAAGCTTTCTTT.

The rearrangement joins TRBV5-4 to TRBJ2-7; a weak D match, TRBD1 (6 bases). Germline-derived CDR1 and CDR2 are SGHNT and YYREEE (reference sequence). This CDR3 is 14 amino acids long. V was cut by 0 bases and J by 5 bases, with 12 bases left in between. The CDR3 bases are TGTGCCAGCAGCTTGGGGGGGCGCGGCCACGAGCAGTACTTC. Its translation is CASSLGGRGHEQYF.

A note on this clone: The same CDR3 also results from other DNA sequences found in this sample. The chain uses TRBV27 and TRBJ1-2, with 9 positions matching TRBD1. The CDR3 is 13 amino acids. Germline CDR1 MNHEY, CDR2 SMNVEV (reference sequence). With V trimmed by 6 bases and J by 3 bases, 2 bases remained unmatched. For the CDR3, the DNA is TGTGCCAGCAGCCGGACAGGGGACTATGGCTACACCTTC. Translating it yields CASSRTGDYGYTF.

The chain is built from TRBV6-4 and TRBJ2-7; tentative D call: TRBD1 (6 bases). The length of the CDR3 is 13 residues. The germline gives CDR1 MRHNA, CDR2 SNTAGT. Trimming removed 6 bases from V and 5 bases from J, with 14 bases in between. The CDR3 sequence: CASSQLQGDEQYF. In DNA form, the CDR3 reads TGTGCCAGCAGCCAATTACAGGGCGACGAGCAGTACTTC.

The chain couples TRBV9 to TRBJ1-2; D is undetermined. Germline-derived CDR1 and CDR2 are SGDLS and YYNGEE. This CDR3 has 14 residues. The V end lost 4 bases, the J end lost 2 bases, and 12 bases lay between the germline ends. This CDR3 is CASSKEDFNYGYTF. The DNA for the CDR3 is TGTGCCAGCAGCAAAGAGGACTTCAACTATGGCTACACCTTC.

With regard to this clone: An end of the junction differs from the germline gene, which may be a read error. The V and J genes are TRBV6-1 and TRBJ2-1; 10 bases fit TRBD2. Germline V gives CDR1 MNHNS, CDR2 SASEGT. The CDR3 loop spans 19 amino acids. For the CDR3, the DNA is TGTGCCAGCAGTGAAAAACAGGGGAGGAGCGGGGGGGATTACAGTGAGCAGTTCTTC. Protein product: CASSEKQGRSGGDYSEQFF.

This chain connects TRBV19 to TRBJ1-5; tentatively, D is TRBD1 (6 bases). V dropped 0 bases and J dropped 1 base, with 7 bases sitting between them. The CDR3 covers 15 residues. The germline CDR1 and CDR2 sequences are LNHDA and SQIVND (reference sequence). CDR3 amino acids: CASSIEGASNQPQHF. As DNA, the CDR3 is TGTGCCAGTAGTATAGAGGGGGCCAGCAATCAGCCCCAGCATTTT.

The rearrangement joins TRBV7-9 to TRBJ1-2, with a possible D match to TRBD1 (6 bases). The CDR3 runs 13 residues. Trimming took 5 bases from V and 10 from J, leaving 17 bases between them. Germline values: CDR1 SEHNR, CDR2 FQNEAQ (reference sequence). The CDR3 is CASSLGGRQDYTF. Here the CDR3 DNA reads TGTGCCAGCAGCCTCGGGGGGCGACAGGACTACACCTTC.

The V gene is TRBV19, the J gene TRBJ1-4; D perhaps matches TRBD1 (6 bases). Germline CDR1 is LNHDA and CDR2 is SQIVND (reference sequence). CDR3 length: 16 residues. V gave up 9 bases and J gave up 3 bases, with 20 bases separating them. The CDR3 DNA follows: TGTGCCAGCAACCACGGGGGGCGCGTAGCTAATGAAAAACTGTTTTTT. Its translation: CASNHGGRVANEKLFF.

V usage is TRBV30 and J usage is TRBJ2-2; 9 bases align to TRBD2. Germline values: CDR1 GTSNPN, CDR2 SVGIG (reference sequence). With V trimmed by 1 base and J by 4 bases, 13 bases remained unmatched. This CDR3 region has 18 residues. CDR3 in amino acids: CAWSDPFWRGGRTGELFF. The CDR3 DNA sequence: TGTGCCTGGAGTGACCCTTTTTGGCGGGGGGGGCGCACCGGGGAGCTGTTTTTT.

The V call is TRBV12-3 or TRBV12-4, the J call TRBJ2-7; 7 bases are a match to TRBD1. This CDR3 has 13 residues. Trimming at V came to 4 bases and at J to 1 base, leaving 1 base not matched to a gene. The CDR3 loop is CASSSTGSYEQYF. The CDR3 nucleotides are TGTGCCAGCAGTTCGACAGGGTCCTACGAGCAGTACTTC.

This chain joins TRBV6-2 or TRBV6-3 and TRBJ1-1, with D unclear. The CDR3 extends over 17 amino acids. The V end lost 2 bases, the J end lost 0 bases, and 16 bases lay between the germline ends. Germline CDR1 and CDR2: MNHEY and SVGEGT. The chain's CDR3 is CASSYVLPAGMNTEAFF. In DNA, the CDR3 is TGTGCCAGCAGTTACGTCTTACCCGCCGGGATGAACACTGAAGCTTTCTTT.